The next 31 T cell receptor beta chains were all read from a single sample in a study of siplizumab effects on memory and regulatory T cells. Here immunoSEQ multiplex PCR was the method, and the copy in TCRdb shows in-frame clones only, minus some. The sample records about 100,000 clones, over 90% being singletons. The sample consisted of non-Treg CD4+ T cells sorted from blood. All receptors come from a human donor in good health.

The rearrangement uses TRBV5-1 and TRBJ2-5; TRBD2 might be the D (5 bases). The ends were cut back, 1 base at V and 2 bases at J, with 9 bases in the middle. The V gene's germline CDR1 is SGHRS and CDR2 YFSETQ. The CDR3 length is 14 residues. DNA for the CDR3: TGCGCCAGCAGCTTGATAGGACTTCAAGAGACCCAGTACTTC. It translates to CASSLIGLQETQYF.

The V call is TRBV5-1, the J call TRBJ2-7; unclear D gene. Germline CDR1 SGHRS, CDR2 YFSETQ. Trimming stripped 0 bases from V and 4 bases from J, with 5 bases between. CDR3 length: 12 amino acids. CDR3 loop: CASSLEAYEQYF. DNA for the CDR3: TGCGCCAGCAGCTTGGAAGCGTACGAGCAGTACTTC.

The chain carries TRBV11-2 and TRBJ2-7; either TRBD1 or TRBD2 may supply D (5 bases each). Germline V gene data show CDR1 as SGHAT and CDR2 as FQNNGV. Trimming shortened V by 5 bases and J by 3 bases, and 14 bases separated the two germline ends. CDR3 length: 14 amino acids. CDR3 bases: TGTGCCAGCAGCCCTCAGAGGGGCAACTACGAGCAGTACTTC. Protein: CASSPQRGNYEQYF.

Written as DNA, the CDR3 is TGTGCCAGCAGCTTAGACCCCTACGAGCAGTACTTC. This codes for CASSLDPYEQYF. The chain couples TRBV7-8 to TRBJ2-7; no clear D. Per germline, CDR1 SGHVS and CDR2 FQNEAQ. Trimming took 1 base from V and 2 from J, leaving 3 bases between them. The CDR3 spans 12 residues.

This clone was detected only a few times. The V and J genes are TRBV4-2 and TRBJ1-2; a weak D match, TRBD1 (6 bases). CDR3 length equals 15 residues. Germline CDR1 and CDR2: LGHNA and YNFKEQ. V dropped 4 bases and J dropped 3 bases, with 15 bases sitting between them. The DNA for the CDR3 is TGTGCCAGCAGCCGAGCTAAGGGGGAAGACTATGGCTACACCTTC. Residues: CASSRAKGEDYGYTF.

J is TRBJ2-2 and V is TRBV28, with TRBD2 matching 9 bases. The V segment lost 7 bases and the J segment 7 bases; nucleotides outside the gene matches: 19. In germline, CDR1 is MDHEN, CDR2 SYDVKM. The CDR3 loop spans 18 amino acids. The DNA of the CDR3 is TGTGCCAGCATACCCTTCCTCAGCCTAGCGGGACGAAACGGGGAGCTGTTTTTT. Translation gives CASIPFLSLAGRNGELFF.

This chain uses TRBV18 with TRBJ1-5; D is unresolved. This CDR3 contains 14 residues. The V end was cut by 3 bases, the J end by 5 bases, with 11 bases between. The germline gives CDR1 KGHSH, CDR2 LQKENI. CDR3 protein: CASSPSDGHQPQHF. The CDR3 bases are TGTGCCAGCTCACCGTCGGACGGCCATCAGCCCCAGCATTTT.

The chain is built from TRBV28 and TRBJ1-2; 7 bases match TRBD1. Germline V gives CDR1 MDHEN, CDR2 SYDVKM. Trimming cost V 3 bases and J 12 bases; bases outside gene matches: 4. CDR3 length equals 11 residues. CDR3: CASSFKGANTF. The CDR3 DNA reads TGTGCCAGCAGTTTTAAGGGGGCTAACACCTTC.

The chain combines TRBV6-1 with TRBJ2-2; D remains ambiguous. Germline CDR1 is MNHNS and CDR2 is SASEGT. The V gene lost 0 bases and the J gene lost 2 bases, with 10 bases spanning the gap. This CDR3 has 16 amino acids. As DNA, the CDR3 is TGTGCCAGCAGTGAAGCGCCTCTTCCTAACACCGGGGAGCTGTTTTTT. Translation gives CASSEAPLPNTGELFF.

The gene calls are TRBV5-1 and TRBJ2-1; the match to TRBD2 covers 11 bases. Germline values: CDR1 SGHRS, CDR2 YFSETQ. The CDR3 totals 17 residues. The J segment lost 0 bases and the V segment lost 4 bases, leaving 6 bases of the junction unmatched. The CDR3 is CASSVLTSGSSYNEQFF. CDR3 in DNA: TGCGCCAGCAGCGTATTAACTAGCGGGAGCTCCTACAATGAGCAGTTCTTC.

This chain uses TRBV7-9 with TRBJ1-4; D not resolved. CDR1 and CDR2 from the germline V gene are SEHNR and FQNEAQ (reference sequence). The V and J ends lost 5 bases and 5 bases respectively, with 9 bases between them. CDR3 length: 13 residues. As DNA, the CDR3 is TGTGCCAGCAGCCCAGAACGGAATGAAAAACTGTTTTTT. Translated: CASSPERNEKLFF.

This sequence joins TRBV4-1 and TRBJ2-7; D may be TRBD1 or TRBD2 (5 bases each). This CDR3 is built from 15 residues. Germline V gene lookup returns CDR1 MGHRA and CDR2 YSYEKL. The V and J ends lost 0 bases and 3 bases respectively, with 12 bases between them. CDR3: CASSQDGAGIYEQYF. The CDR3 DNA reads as TGCGCCAGCAGCCAAGACGGGGCAGGGATCTACGAGCAGTACTTC.

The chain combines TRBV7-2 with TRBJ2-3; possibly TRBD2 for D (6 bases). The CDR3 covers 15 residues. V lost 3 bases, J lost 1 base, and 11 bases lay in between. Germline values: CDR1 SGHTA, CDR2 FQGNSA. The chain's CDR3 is CASSFLSGRTDTQYF. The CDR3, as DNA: TGTGCCAGCAGCTTTCTTAGCGGTCGCACAGATACGCAGTATTTT.

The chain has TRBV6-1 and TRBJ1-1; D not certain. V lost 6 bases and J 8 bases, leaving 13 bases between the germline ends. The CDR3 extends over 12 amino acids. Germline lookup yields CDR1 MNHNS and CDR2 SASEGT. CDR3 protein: CASSVGREEAFF. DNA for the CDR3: TGTGCCAGCAGCGTAGGGAGGGAAGAAGCTTTCTTT.

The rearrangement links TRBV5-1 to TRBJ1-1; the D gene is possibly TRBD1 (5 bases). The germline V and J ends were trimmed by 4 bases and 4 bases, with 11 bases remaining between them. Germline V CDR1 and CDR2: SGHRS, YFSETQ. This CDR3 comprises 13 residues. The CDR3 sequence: CASSLRGVTEAFF. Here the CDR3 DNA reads TGCGCCAGCAGCCTTAGGGGTGTCACTGAAGCTTTCTTT.

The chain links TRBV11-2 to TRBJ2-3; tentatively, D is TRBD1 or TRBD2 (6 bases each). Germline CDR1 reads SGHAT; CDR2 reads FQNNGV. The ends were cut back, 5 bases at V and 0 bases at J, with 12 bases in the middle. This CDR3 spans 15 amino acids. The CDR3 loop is CASSPDGGSTDTQYF. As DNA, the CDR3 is TGTGCCAGCAGCCCGGACGGGGGCAGCACAGATACGCAGTATTTT. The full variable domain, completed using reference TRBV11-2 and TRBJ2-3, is EAGVAQSPRYKIIEKRQSVAFWCNPISGHATLYWYQQILGQGPKLLIQFQNNGVVDDSQLPKDRFSAERLKGVDSTLKIQPAKLEDSAVYLCASSPDGGSTDTQYFGPGTRLTVL.

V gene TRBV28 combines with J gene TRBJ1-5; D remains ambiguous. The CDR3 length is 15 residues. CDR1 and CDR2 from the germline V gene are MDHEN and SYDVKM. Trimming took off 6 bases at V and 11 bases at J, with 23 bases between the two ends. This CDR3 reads CASSTRRTSPGAQHF. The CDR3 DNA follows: TGTGCCAGCAGCACCCGACGGACTTCTCCGGGTGCCCAGCATTTT.

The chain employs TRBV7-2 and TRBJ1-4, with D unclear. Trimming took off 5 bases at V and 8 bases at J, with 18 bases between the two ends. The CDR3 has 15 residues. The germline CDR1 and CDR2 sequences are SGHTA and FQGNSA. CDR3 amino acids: CASSPQIRVGEKLFF. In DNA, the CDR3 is TGTGCCAGCAGCCCTCAAATACGGGTGGGAGAAAAACTGTTTTTT.

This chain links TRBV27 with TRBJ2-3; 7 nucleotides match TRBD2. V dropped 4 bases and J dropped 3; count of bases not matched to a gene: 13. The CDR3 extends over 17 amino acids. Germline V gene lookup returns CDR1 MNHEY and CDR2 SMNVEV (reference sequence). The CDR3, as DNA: TGTGCCAGCAGTTGGCAGTGGGCCGGGAGGAGGACAGATACGCAGTATTTT. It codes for CASSWQWAGRRTDTQYF.

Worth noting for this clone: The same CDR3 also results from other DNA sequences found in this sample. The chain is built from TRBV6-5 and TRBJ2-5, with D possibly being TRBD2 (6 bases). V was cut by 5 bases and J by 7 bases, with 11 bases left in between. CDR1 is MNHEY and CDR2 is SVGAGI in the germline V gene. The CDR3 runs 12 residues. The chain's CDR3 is CASSRDGGTQYF. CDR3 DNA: TGTGCCAGCAGTCGCGACGGGGGGACCCAGTACTTC.

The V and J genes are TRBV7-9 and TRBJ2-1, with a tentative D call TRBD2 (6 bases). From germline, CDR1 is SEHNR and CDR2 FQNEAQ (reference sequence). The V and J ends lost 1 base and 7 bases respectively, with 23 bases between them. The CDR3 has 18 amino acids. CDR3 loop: CASSLDRGSPPSENEQFF. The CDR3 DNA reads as TGTGCCAGCAGCTTAGATCGGGGGAGTCCCCCCTCTGAGAATGAGCAGTTCTTC.

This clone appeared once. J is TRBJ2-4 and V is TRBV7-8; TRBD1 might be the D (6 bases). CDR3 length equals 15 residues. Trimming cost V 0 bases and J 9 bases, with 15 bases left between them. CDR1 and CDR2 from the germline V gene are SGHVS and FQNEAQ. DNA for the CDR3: TGTGCCAGCAGCTTAGCGCAGGGGCCGGTAGGCATTCAGTACTTC. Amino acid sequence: CASSLAQGPVGIQYF.

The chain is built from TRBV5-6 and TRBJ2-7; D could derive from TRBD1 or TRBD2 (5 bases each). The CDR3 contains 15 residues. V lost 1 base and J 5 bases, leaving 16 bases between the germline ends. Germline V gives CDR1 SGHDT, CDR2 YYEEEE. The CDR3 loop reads CASSLWGTPYNEQYF. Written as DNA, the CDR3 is TGTGCCAGCAGCTTGTGGGGGACCCCTTACAACGAGCAGTACTTC.

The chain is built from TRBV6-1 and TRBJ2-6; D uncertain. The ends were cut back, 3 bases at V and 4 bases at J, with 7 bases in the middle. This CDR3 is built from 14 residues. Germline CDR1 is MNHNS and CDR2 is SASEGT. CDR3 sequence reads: CASSDKTGANVLTF. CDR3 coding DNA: TGTGCCAGCAGTGACAAAACGGGGGCCAACGTCCTGACTTTC.

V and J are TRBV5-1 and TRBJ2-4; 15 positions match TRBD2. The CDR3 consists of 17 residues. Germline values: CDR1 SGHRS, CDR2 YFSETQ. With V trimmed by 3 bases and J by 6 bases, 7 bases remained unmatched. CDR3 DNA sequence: TGCGCCAGCAGCTCTCCGGGACTAGCGGGAGGTGGAAACATTCAGTACTTC. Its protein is CASSSPGLAGGGNIQYF.

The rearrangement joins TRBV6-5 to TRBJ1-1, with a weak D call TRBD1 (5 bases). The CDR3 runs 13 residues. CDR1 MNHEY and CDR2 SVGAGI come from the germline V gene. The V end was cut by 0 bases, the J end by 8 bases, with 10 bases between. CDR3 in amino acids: CASSYSQGKEAFF. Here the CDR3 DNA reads TGTGCCAGCAGTTACTCGCAGGGAAAAGAAGCTTTCTTT.

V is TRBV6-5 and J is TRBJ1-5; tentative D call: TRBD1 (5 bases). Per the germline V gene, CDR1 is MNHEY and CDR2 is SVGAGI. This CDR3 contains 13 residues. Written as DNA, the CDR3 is TGTGCGTCGGGGAGGGGCGCGGGTCAGCCCCAGCATTTT. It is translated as CASGRGAGQPQHF.

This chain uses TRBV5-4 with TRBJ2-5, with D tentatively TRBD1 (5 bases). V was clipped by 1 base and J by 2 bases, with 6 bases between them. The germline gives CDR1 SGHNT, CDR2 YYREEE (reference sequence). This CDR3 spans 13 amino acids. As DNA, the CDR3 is TGTGCCAGCAGCTTGCCAGGGCAAGAGACCCAGTACTTC. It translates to CASSLPGQETQYF.

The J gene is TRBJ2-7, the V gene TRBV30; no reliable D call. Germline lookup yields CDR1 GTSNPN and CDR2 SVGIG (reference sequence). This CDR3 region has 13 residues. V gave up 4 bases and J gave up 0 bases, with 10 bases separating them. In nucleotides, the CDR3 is TGTGCCTGGACTTTTTCGAGCTCCTACGAGCAGTACTTC. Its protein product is CAWTFSSSYEQYF.

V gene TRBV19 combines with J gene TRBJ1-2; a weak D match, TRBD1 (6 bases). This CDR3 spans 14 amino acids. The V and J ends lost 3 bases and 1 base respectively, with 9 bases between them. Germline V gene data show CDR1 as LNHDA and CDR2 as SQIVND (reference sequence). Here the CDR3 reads CASSISGHNYGYTF. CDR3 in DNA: TGTGCCAGTAGTATTTCGGGACATAACTATGGCTACACCTTC.

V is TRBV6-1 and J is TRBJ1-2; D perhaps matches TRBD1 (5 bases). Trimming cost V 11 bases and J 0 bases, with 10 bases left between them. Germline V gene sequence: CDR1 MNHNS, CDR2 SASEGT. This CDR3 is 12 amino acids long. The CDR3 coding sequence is TGTGCCGGGGGGATTACTAACTATGGCTACACCTTC. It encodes CAGGITNYGYTF.